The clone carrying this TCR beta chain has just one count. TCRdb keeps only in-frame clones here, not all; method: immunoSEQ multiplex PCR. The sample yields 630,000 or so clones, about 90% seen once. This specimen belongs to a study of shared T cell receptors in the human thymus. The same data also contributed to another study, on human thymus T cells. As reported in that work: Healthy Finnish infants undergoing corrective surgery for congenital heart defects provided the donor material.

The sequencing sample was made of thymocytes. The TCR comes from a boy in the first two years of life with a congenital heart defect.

The CDR3 spells CASSQDRVITGEAFF. CDR3 in DNA: TGCGCCAGCAGCCAAGACCGTGTTATCACCGGGGAAGCTTTCTTT. V is TRBV4-1 and J is TRBJ1-1; D remains ambiguous. Trimming removed 0 bases from V and 8 bases from J, with 16 bases in between. Germline V lookup: CDR1 MGHRA, CDR2 YSYEKL. The length of the CDR3 is 15 residues.